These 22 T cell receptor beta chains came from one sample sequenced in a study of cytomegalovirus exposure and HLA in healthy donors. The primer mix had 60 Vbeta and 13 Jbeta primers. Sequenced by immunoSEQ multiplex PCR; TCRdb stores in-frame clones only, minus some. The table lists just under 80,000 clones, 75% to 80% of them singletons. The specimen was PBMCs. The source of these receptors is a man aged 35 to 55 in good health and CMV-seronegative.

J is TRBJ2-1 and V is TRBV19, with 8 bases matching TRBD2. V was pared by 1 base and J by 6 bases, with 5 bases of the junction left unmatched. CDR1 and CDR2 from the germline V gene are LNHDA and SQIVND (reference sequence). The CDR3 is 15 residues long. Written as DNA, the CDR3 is TGTGCCAGTAGTATAGGACAGCGGGAGTTCAATGAGCAGTTCTTC. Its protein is CASSIGQREFNEQFF. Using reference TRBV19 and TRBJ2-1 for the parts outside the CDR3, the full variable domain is DGGITQSPKYLFRKEGQNVTLSCEQNLNHDAMYWYRQDPGQGLRLIYYSQIVNDFQKGDIAEGYSVSREKKESFPLTVTSAQKNPTAFYLCASSIGQREFNEQFFGPGTRLTVL.

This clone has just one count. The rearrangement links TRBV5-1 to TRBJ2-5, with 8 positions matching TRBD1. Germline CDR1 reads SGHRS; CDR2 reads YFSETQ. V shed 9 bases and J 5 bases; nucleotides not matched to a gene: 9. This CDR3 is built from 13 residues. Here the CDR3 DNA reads TGCGCCACCAGACAGGGGTCGGGGGAGACCCAGTACTTC. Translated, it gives CATRQGSGETQYF.

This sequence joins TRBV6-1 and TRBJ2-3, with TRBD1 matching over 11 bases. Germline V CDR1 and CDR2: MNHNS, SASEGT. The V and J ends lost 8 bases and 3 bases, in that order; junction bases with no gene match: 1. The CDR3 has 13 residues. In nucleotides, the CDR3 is TGTGCCAGCCGGGACAGGGGGACAGATACGCAGTATTTT. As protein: CASRDRGTDTQYF.

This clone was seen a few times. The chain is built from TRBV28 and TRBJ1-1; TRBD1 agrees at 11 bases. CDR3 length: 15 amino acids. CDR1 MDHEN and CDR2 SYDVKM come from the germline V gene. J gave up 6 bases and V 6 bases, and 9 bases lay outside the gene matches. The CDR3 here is CASSKIRTGGAEAFF. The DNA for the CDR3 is TGTGCCAGCAGCAAAATACGGACAGGGGGCGCTGAAGCTTTCTTT. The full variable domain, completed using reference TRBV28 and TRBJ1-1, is DVKVTQSSRYLVKRTGEKVFLECVQDMDHENMFWYRQDPGLGLRLIYFSYDVKMKEKGDIPEGYSVSREKKERFSLILESASTNQTSMYLCASSKIRTGGAEAFFGQGTRLTVV.

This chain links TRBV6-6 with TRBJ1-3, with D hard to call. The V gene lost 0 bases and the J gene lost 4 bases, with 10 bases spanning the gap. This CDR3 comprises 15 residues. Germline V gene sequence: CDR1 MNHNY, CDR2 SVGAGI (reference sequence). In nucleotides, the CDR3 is TGTGCCAGCAGTTACTCGGAGGCTGGGGGAAACACCATATATTTT. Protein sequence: CASSYSEAGGNTIYF.

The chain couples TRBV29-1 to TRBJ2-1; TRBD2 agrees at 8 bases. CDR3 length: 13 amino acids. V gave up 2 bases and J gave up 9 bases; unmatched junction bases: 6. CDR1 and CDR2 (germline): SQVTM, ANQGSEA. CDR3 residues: CSVEPSGSFEQFF. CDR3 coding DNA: TGCAGCGTTGAACCCAGCGGGAGCTTTGAGCAGTTCTTC.

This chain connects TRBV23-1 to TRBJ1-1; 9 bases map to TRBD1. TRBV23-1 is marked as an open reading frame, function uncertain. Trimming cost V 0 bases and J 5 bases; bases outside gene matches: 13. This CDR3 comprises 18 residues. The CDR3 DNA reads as TGCGCCAGCAGTCAATCGAAGCACAGGGGGCTAGTAGTAACTGAAGCTTTCTTT. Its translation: CASSQSKHRGLVVTEAFF.

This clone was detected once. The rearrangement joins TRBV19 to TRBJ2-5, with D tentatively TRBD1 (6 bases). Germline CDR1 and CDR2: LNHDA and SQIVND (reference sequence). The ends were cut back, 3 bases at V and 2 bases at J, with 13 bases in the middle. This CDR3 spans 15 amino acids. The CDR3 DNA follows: TGTGCCAGTAGTATCGGACAGCGCGCTCAAGAGACCCAGTACTTC. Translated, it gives CASSIGQRAQETQYF.

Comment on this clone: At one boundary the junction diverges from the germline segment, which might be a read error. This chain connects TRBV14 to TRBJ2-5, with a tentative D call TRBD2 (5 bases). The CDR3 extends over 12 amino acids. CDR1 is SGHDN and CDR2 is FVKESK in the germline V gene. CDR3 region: CASSQDWETQYF. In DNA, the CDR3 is TGTGCCAGCAGCCAAGATTGGGAGACCCAATACTTC.

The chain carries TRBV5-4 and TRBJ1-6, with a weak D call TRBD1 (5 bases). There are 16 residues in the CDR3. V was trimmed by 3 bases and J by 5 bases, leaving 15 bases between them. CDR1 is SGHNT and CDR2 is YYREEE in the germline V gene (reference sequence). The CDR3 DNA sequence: TGTGCCAGCAGCTCCCGGCGGGACCACAATAATTCACCCCTCCACTTT. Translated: CASSSRRDHNNSPLHF.

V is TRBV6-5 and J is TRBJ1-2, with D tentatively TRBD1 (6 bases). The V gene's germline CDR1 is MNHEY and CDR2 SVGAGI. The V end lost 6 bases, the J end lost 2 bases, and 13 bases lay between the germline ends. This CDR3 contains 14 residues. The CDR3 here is CASRETGQNYGYTF. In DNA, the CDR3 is TGTGCCAGCAGGGAGACAGGACAAAACTATGGCTACACCTTC.

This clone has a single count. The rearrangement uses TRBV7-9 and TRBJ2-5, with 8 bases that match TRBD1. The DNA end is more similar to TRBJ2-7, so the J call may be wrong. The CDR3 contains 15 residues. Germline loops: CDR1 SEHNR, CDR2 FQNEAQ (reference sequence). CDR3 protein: CASSFRAGGFYEQYF. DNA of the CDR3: TGTGCCAGCAGCTTTAGGGCAGGGGGCTTCTACGAGCAGTACTTC.

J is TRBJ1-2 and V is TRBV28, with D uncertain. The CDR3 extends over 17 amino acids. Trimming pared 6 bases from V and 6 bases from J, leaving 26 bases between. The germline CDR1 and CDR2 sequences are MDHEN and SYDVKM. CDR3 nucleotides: TGTGCCAGCAGCTCCGTAGTCCCTCGTGGTAGCGGGAATGGCTACACCTTC. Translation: CASSSVVPRGSGNGYTF.

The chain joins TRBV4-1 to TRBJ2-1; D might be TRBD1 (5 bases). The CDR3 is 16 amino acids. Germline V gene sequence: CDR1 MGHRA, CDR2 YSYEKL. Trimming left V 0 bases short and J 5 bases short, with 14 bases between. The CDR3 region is CASSQDAGFRDNEQFF. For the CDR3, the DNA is TGCGCCAGCAGCCAAGACGCCGGGTTCAGGGACAATGAGCAGTTCTTC.

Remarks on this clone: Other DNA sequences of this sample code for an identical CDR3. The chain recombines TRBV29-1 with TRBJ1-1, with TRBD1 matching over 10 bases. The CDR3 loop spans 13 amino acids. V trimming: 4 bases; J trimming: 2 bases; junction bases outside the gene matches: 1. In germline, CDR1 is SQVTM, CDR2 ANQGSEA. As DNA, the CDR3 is TGCAGCGTTGGGACAGGGGGAAACACTGAAGCTTTCTTT. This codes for CSVGTGGNTEAFF.

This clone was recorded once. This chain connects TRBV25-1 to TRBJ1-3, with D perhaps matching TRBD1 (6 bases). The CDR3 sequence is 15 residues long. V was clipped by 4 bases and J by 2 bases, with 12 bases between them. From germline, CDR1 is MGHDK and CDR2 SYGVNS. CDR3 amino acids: CASSGVTGTGNTIYF. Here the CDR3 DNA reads TGTGCCAGCAGTGGGGTAACAGGGACTGGAAACACCATATATTTT.

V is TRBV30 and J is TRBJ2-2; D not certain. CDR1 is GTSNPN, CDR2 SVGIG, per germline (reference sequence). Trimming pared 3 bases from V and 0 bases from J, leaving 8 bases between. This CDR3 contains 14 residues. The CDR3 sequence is CAWRTRANTGELFF. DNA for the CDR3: TGTGCCTGGAGGACTCGAGCGAACACCGGGGAGCTGTTTTTT.

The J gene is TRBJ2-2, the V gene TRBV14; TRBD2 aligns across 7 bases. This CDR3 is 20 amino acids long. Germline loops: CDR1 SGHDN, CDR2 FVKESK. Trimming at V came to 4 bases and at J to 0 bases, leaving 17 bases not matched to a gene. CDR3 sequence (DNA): TGTGCCAGCAGCCTAACCCCGGGACTACGCATGGACGCGAACACCGGGGAGCTGTTTTTT. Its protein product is CASSLTPGLRMDANTGELFF.

DNA of the CDR3: TGTGCCAGCAGTTGGGGGGGAGAAGGCCCCTACGAGCAGTACTTC. It codes for CASSWGGEGPYEQYF. The chain joins TRBV7-6 to TRBJ2-7; TRBD2 aligns across 7 bases. This CDR3 contains 15 residues. Trimming took 6 bases from V and 2 from J; bases not matched to a gene: 10. Germline-derived CDR1 and CDR2 are SGHVS and FNYEAQ.

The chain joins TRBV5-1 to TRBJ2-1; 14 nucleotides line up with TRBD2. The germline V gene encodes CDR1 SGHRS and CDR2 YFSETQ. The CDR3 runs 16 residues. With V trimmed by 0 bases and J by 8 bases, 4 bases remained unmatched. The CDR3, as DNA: TGCGCCAGCAGCTTGGGGACTAGCGGGGGGATTGATGAGCAGTTCTTC. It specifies CASSLGTSGGIDEQFF.

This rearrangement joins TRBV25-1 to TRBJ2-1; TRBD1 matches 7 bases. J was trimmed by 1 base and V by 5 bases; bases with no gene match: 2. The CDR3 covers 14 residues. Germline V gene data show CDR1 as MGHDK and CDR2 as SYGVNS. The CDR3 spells CASSTGVSYNEQFF. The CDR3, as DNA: TGTGCCAGCAGTACAGGGGTGTCCTACAATGAGCAGTTCTTC.

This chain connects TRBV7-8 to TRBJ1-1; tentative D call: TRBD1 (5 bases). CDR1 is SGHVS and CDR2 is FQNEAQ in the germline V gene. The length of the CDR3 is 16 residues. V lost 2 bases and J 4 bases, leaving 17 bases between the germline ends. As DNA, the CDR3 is TGTGCCAGCAGCTTACTTCGTTGGGGGAGGGGCACTGAAGCTTTCTTT. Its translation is CASSLLRWGRGTEAFF.